This section outlines one TCR beta chain sequence together with its context. Treatment given: oral pan-JAK inhibitor, 5-10 mg twice daily. Sequencing templates came from extracted RNA that was reverse transcribed into cDNA. Clones were read by immunoSEQ multiplex PCR, and TCRdb kept only the in-frame ones, dropping some. The data contain approximately 180,000 clones, 58% of them seen just once; the ten biggest clones take up more than 15%. This record comes from a study of CD8+ T cells in alopecia areata. CDR1 MGHRA and CDR2 YSYEKL come from the germline V gene. The V gene lost 3 bases and the J gene lost 1 base, with 8 bases spanning the gap. There are 14 residues in the CDR3.

The material sequenced was CD4+ T cells sorted from blood, taken at approximately week 55, from a patient treated with tofacitinib. The J gene is TRBJ2-3, the V gene TRBV4-1; a weak D match, TRBD1 (5 bases). This sequence was found in a human donor with alopecia areata. CDR3 DNA sequence: TGCGCCAGCAGCCAGCTGGGGCGCACAGATACGCAGTATTTT. Translated, it gives CASSQLGRTDTQYF.